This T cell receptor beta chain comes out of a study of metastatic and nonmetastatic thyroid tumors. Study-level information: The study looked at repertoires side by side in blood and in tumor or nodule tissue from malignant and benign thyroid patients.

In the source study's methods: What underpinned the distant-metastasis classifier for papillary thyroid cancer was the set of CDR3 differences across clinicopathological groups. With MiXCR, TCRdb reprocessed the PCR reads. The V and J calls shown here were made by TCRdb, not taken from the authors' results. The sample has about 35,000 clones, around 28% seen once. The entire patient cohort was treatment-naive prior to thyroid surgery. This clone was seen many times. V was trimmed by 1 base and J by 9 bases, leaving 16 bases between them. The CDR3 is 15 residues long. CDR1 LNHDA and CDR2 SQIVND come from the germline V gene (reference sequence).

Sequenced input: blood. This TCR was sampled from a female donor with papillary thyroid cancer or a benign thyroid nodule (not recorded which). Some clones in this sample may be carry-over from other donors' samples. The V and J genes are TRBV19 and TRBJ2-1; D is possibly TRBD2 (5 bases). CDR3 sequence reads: CASSIGTPIQVEQFF. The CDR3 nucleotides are TGTGCCAGTAGTATAGGGACTCCCATTCAGGTTGAGCAGTTCTTC.